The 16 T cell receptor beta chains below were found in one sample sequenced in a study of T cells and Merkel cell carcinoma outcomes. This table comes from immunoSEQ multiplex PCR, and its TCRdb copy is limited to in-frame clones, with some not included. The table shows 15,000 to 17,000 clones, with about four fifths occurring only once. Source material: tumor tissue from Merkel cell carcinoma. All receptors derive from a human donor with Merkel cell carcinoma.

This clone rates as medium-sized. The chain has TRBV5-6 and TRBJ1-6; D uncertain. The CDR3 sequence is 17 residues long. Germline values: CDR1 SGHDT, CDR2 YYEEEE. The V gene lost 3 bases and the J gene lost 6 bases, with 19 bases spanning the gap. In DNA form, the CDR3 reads TGTGCCAGCAGCTATAAGGGAACGGTTTTGACTAATTCACCCCTCCACTTT. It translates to CASSYKGTVLTNSPLHF.

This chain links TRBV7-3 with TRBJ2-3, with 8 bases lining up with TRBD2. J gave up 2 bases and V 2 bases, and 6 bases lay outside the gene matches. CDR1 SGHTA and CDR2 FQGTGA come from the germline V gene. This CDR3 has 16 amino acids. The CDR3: CASSLAAGGNTDTQYF. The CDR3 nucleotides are TGTGCCAGCAGCTTAGCGGCGGGGGGAAACACAGATACGCAGTATTTT.

The chain's CDR3 is CASSNLRGLAGVGSSYNEQFF. The CDR3, as DNA: TGTGCCAGCAGCAACCTACGGGGGCTAGCGGGAGTGGGGAGCTCCTACAATGAGCAGTTCTTC. This chain joins TRBV7-3 and TRBJ2-1, with 10 bases aligning to TRBD2. The V and J ends lost 5 bases and 0 bases, in that order; junction bases with no gene match: 19. Germline V gives CDR1 SGHTA, CDR2 FQGTGA. CDR3 length equals 21 residues.

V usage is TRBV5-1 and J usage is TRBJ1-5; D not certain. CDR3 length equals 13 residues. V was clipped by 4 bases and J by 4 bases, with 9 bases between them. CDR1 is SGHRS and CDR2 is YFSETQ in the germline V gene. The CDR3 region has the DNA TGCGCCAGCAGCCCCGACTTGAATCAGCCCCAGCATTTT. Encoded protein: CASSPDLNQPQHF.

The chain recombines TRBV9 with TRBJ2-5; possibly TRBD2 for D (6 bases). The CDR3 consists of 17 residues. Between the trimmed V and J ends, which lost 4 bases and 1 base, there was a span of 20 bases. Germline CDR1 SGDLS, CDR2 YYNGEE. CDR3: CASSSGLIGGVQETQYF. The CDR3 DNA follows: TGTGCCAGCAGCTCGGGACTTATCGGTGGGGTCCAAGAGACCCAGTACTTC.

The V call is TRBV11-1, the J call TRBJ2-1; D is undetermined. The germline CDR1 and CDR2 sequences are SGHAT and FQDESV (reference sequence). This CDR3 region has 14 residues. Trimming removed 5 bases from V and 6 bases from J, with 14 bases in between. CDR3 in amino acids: CASSPREPRNEQFF. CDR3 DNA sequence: TGTGCCAGCAGCCCTCGAGAGCCGCGCAATGAGCAGTTCTTC.

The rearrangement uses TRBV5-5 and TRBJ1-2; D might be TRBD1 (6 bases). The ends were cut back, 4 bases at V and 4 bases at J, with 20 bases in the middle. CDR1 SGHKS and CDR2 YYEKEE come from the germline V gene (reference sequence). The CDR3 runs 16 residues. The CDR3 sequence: CASSQGQTKSLYGYTF. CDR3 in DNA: TGTGCCAGCAGCCAGGGACAAACAAAAAGCCTCTATGGCTACACCTTC.

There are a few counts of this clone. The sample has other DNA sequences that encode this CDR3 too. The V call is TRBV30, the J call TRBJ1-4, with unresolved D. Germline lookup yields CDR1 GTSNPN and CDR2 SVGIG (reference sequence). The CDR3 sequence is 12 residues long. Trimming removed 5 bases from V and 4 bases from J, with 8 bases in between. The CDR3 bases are TGTGCCTGGGGGCAGTATAATGAAAAACTGTTTTTT. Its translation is CAWGQYNEKLFF.

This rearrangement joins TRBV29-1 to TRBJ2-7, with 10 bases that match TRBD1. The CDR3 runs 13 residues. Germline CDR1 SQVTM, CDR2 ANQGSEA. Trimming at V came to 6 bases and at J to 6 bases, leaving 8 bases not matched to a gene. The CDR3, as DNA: TGCAGCGTCGAGACAGGGGGCACGGTCGAGCAGTACTTC. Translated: CSVETGGTVEQYF.

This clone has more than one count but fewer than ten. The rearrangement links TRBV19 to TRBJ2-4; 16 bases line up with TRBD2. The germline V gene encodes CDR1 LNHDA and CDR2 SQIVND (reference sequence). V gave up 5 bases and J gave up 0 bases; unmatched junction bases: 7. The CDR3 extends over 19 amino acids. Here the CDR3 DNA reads TGTGCCAGTAGTCCCGGGACTAGCGGGAGGGCCATAGCCAAAAACATTCAGTACTTC. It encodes CASSPGTSGRAIAKNIQYF.

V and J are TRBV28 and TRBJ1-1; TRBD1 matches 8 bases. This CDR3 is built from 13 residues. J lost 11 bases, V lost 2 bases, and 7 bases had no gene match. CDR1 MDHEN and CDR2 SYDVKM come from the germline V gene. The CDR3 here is CASSLNTGGLAFF. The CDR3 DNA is TGTGCCAGCAGTTTAAACACAGGGGGTCTGGCTTTCTTT.

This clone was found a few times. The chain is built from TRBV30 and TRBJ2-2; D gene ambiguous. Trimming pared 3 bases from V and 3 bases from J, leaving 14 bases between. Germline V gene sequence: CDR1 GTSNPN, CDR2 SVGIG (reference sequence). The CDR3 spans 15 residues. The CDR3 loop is CAWRLFAGDTGELFF. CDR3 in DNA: TGTGCCTGGAGACTATTTGCCGGAGACACCGGGGAGCTGTTTTTT.

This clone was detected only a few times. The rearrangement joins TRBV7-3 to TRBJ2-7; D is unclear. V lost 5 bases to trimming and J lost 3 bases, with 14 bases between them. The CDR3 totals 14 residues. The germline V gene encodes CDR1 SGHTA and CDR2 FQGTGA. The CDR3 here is CASSRLGRIYEQYF. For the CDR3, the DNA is TGTGCCAGCAGCAGGCTGGGCAGGATCTACGAGCAGTACTTC. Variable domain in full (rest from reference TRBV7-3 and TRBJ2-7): GAGVSQTPSNKVTEKGKYVELRCDPISGHTALYWYRQSLGQGPEFLIYFQGTGAADDSGLPNDRFFAVRPEGSVSTLKIQRTERGDSAVYLCASSRLGRIYEQYFGPGTRLTVT.

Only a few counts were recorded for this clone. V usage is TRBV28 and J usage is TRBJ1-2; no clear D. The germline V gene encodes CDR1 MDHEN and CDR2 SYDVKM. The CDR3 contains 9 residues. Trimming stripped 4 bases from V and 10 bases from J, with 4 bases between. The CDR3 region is CASSSPYTF. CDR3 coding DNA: TGTGCCAGCAGTTCTCCCTACACCTTC.

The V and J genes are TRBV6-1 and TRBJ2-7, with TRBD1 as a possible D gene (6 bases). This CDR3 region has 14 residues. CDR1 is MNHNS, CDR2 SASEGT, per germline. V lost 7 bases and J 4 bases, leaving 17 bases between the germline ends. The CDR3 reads CASNFEERGYEQYF. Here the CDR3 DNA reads TGTGCCAGCAATTTCGAAGAGAGGGGGTACGAGCAGTACTTC.

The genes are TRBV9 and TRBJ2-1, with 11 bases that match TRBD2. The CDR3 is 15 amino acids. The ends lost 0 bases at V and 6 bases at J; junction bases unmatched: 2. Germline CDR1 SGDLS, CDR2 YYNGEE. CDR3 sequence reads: CASSVGLAGGNEQFF. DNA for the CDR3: TGTGCCAGCAGCGTAGGGCTAGCGGGGGGCAATGAGCAGTTCTTC.